Below are 9 T cell receptor beta chains sequenced from a single sample in a study of blood T cell repertoires in COVID-19. The table came from immunoSEQ multiplex PCR; TCRdb's copy has only in-frame clones and leaves some out. Here the sample spans some 150,000 clones, 80% to 85% being singletons. Input material: peripheral blood. The receptor source for this set is a human donor in a cohort sampled during active COVID-19.

The chain couples TRBV28 to TRBJ2-5, with D possibly matching TRBD2 (6 bases). V lost 5 bases and J 5 bases, leaving 21 bases between the germline ends. CDR3 length: 16 amino acids. The germline V gene has CDR1 MDHEN and CDR2 SYDVKM. The CDR3 is CASSPPPGQGGETQYF. The DNA for the CDR3 is TGTGCCAGCAGTCCCCCCCCGGGGCAGGGAGGTGAGACCCAGTACTTC.

This chain links TRBV11-3 with TRBJ1-2; possibly TRBD1 for D (5 bases). This CDR3 has 15 residues. Germline V lookup: CDR1 SGHNT, CDR2 YENEEA. The V and J ends lost 4 bases and 5 bases respectively, with 17 bases between them. The CDR3 region has the DNA TGTGCCAGCAGCTCCTTCTCGACAGCCCAGTATGGCTACACCTTC. Protein: CASSSFSTAQYGYTF. Full variable domain (missing parts from reference TRBV11-3 and TRBJ1-2): EAGVVQSPRYKIIEKKQPVAFWCNPISGHNTLYWYLQNLGQGPELLIRYENEEAVDDSQLPKDRFSAERLKGVDSTLKIQPAELGDSAVYLCASSSFSTAQYGYTFGSGTRLTVV.

The V call is TRBV27, the J call TRBJ1-5, with TRBD1 matching over 11 bases. Per germline, CDR1 MNHEY and CDR2 SMNVEV (reference sequence). The CDR3 covers 17 residues. After removal of 1 base from V and 4 bases from J, the junction contained 6 bases not matched to a gene. CDR3 protein: CASSLFGDRGRNQPQHF. The CDR3 DNA reads TGTGCCAGCAGTTTATTTGGGGACAGGGGGAGAAATCAGCCCCAGCATTTT.

The CDR3 reads CASSLPASGNSPLHF. CDR3 sequence (DNA): TGTGCCAGCAGCCTTCCGGCTTCGGGAAATTCACCCCTCCACTTT. The chain combines TRBV7-6 with TRBJ1-6; D not certain. CDR1 is SGHVS and CDR2 is FNYEAQ in the germline V gene. V lost 5 bases and J lost 7, with 15 bases in between. CDR3 length equals 15 residues.

The CDR3 region has the DNA TGCGCCAGCAGGCGGCTAGCGGGGGGCCAGAACACCGGGGAGCTGTTTTTT. Translating it yields CASRRLAGGQNTGELFF. The gene calls are TRBV5-1 and TRBJ2-2; 11 bases are shared with TRBD2. V dropped 5 bases and J dropped 1; count of bases not matched to a gene: 7. The germline V gene has CDR1 SGHRS and CDR2 YFSETQ. The CDR3 covers 17 residues. Full variable domain (remainder filled in from reference TRBV5-1 and TRBJ2-2): KAGVTQTPRYLIKTRGQQVTLSCSPISGHRSVSWYQQTPGQGLQFLFEYFSETQRNKGNFPGRFSGRQFSNSRSEMNVSTLELGDSALYLCASRRLAGGQNTGELFFGEGSRLTVL.

A few counts support this clone. The gene calls are TRBV5-4 and TRBJ1-1; TRBD1 might be the D (6 bases). The V gene lost 3 bases and the J gene lost 4 bases, with 16 bases spanning the gap. The CDR3 has 15 amino acids. Per germline, CDR1 SGHNT and CDR2 YYREEE (reference sequence). CDR3 sequence reads: CASSSPDRIGTEAFF. In DNA form, the CDR3 reads TGTGCCAGCAGCTCCCCGGACAGAATTGGCACTGAAGCTTTCTTT.

The chain links TRBV5-4 to TRBJ2-2, with 11 bases lining up with TRBD2. V was pared by 0 bases and J by 5 bases, with 3 bases of the junction left unmatched. Germline V CDR1 and CDR2: SGHNT, YYREEE (reference sequence). This CDR3 contains 16 residues. DNA for the CDR3: TGTGCCAGCAGCTTGGGCCTAGCGGGGGGAACCGGGGAGCTGTTTTTT. Translating it yields CASSLGLAGGTGELFF.

The CDR3 reads CASSPSPWQGLGTPLHF. The CDR3, as DNA: TGTGCCAGCAGCCCCAGCCCCTGGCAGGGACTTGGGACACCCCTCCACTTT. This rearrangement joins TRBV3-1 (or the pseudogene TRBV3-2) to TRBJ1-6; D is perhaps TRBD1 (5 bases). Germline CDR1 and CDR2: LGHDT and YNNKEL (reference sequence). V dropped 4 bases and J dropped 11 bases, with 24 bases sitting between them. There are 17 residues in the CDR3.

The rearrangement joins TRBV5-1 to TRBJ2-7, with D hard to call. The germline V and J ends were trimmed by 3 bases and 6 bases, with 16 bases remaining between them. Per germline, CDR1 SGHRS and CDR2 YFSETQ. CDR3 length equals 14 residues. The CDR3, as DNA: TGCGCCAGCAGCTCCCAAACTCAGGCTCTCGAGCAGTACTTC. Its protein product is CASSSQTQALEQYF.